Included here is one T cell receptor (beta chain) sequence, with context. Its antigen remains unidentified. The record originates from a study of response to subunit inactivated influenza vaccine. Overall study results and limits: A suggestion made by the authors is that each seasonal influenza vaccination recruits few new T cells.

Per germline, CDR1 LGHDT and CDR2 YNNKEL (reference sequence). The trim removed 3 bases at V and 3 bases at J, leaving 9 bases unmatched. The CDR3 totals 17 residues. MiXCR, applied by TCRdb to the RT-PCR reads, yields one record per CDR3 protein. The table includes about 520,000 distinct CDR3 sequences, under 8.5% detected once. The V call is TRBV3-1, the J call TRBJ2-2, with 8 bases fitting TRBD1. The sequenced sample was PBMCs from blood, obtained less than 30 months after vaccination. The sequence came from a man aged 50-75 years who received an inactivated influenza vaccine. CDR3 sequence reads: CASSHPPGGADTGELFF. For the CDR3, the DNA is TGTGCCAGCAGCCACCCACCAGGGGGCGCGGACACCGGGGAGCTGTTTTTT.